This T cell receptor beta chain was recovered during a study of early T cells in non-severe SARS-CoV-2 infection (TCRdb year 2021). Broadly, across the study: Bulk RNA from unsorted whole blood was used for TCR sequencing, so alpha and beta chains could not be paired.

A remark on this clonotype: Its antigen remains unidentified. The record has no base qualities; no much larger clone is one base away.

CDR1 SGDLS and CDR2 YYNGEE were looked up in the germline V gene. Trimming removed 2 bases from V and 4 bases from J; the gene matches leave 4 bases unexplained. Measured from the cysteine to the phenylalanine, the CDR3 is 16 residues long. The only DNA kept is the CDR3, 48 bases in frame from the first base. Set within a cohort of healthcare workers in London, UK, this nested case-control study involved weekly PCR testing of nasopharyngeal swabs along with blood sampling. Healthcare workers were recruited during the week of the UK lockdown, between 23 and 31 March 2020, and followed weekly for up to about 16 weeks. Libraries were built with 5' RACE. Sequenced on a NextSeq 500. In the TCR library protocol, unique molecular identifiers were attached to individual cDNA molecules to correct for PCR bias and sequencing error. TCR alpha and beta chains were both sequenced, and the abundances of alpha and beta sequences in each sample were closely correlated with each other. From the authors' description of their analysis: Decombinator V4 was used to perform V gene, J gene and CDR3 annotation of TCR sequences. Expanded TCRs were defined as changing significantly between any two time points under a Poisson model with p below 0.0001. Abundances of TCRs were expressed as counts per million after normalisation to the total number of TCRs sequenced in each sample. TRAV1-2 paired with TRAJ12, TRAJ20 or TRAJ33 defined MAIT TCRs, while TRAV10 paired with TRAJ18 defined iNKT TCRs. A search of VDJdb, accessed on 1 November 2021, was run for TCRs annotated to CMV, EBV and SARS-CoV-2, with TCRs annotated for multiple antigens excluded. TCRdb took the public reads, trimmed them with fastp at Q25, ran MiXCR for clone calling and kept in-frame beta chains. Every entry covers one CDR3 protein and lists the most common genes and DNA from its rows. The V and J calls, along with clone size, are taken from TCRdb and not from the paper's own processing. Here the sample has approximately 60,000 distinct CDR3 sequences; 9.5% to 15% occur a single time. Jointly, the top ten make up approximately 1.3% of the sample.

General findings and caveats noted by the study authors: Matching against VDJdb was skewed toward anti-spike CD8 responses, likely underestimated virus-specific expansions, and missed private and CD4 specificities.

The chain is made from TRBV9 and TRBJ2-3; the central 13 bases match TRBD2. Specimen: whole blood. The TCR was taken from an adult who was a healthcare worker with PCR-confirmed SARS-CoV-2 infection or an uninfected control (not recorded which). The DNA sequence is TGTGCCAGCAGCGTCACTAGCGGGGGGGCCCCAGATACGCAGTATTTT. Its coded protein is CASSVTSGGAPDTQYF.